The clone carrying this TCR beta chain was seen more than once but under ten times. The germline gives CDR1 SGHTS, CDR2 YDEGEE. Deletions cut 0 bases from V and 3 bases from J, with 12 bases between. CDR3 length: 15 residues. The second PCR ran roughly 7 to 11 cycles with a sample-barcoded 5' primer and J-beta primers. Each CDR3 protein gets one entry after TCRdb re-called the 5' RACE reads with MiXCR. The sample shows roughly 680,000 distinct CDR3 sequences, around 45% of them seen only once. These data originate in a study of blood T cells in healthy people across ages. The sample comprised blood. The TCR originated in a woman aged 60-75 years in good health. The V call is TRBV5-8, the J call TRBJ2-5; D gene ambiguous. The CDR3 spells CASSLGRMNEETQYF. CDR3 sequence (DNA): TGTGCCAGCAGCTTGGGCAGGATGAACGAAGAGACCCAGTACTTC.